The 8 T cell receptor beta chains reported below all come from one sample, sequenced in a study of cytomegalovirus exposure and HLA in healthy donors. The PCR used 60 Vbeta and 13 Jbeta primers. This table comes from immunoSEQ multiplex PCR, and its TCRdb copy is limited to in-frame clones, with some not included. The sample has roughly 100,000 clones, 74% seen once. Material for sequencing was PBMCs. The receptors come from a man aged 45-60 years in good health and CMV-seropositive.

Worth noting for this clone: A read error may produce the germline difference seen at one junction end. V is TRBV5-1 and J is TRBJ2-1; tentative D call: TRBD2 (6 bases). CDR3 size: 15 residues. The germline V gene has CDR1 SGHRS and CDR2 YFSETQ. CDR3 in DNA: TGCGCCAGCAGTGTCGTGGCGGGGCCCTACAATGGGCAGTTCTTC. Translating it yields CASSVVAGPYNGQFF.

The chain combines TRBV5-1 with TRBJ2-2; D may be TRBD2 (5 bases). Deletions cut 3 bases from V and 1 base from J, with 10 bases between. This CDR3 is built from 15 residues. Germline-derived CDR1 and CDR2 are SGHRS and YFSETQ. In nucleotides, the CDR3 is TGCGCCAGCAGCTCGGGAATCGGGAACACCGGGGAGCTGTTTTTT. This translates into CASSSGIGNTGELFF.

This chain uses TRBV7-3 with TRBJ2-1, with 12 nucleotides matching TRBD1. This CDR3 spans 16 amino acids. Trimming took 4 bases from V and 7 from J; bases not matched to a gene: 8. The germline V gene encodes CDR1 SGHTA and CDR2 FQGTGA. CDR3 in DNA: TGTGCCAGCAGCTCCGGGACAGGGGGCGCGTTTAATGAGCAGTTCTTC. Its translation: CASSSGTGGAFNEQFF.

The chain has TRBV9 and TRBJ2-1; D may be TRBD1 (6 bases). Trimming stripped 3 bases from V and 4 bases from J, with 11 bases between. The CDR3 spans 14 residues. The germline gives CDR1 SGDLS, CDR2 YYNGEE. The DNA of the CDR3 is TGTGCCAGCAGCGCCCTCGACAGGTACAATGAGCAGTTCTTC. This translates into CASSALDRYNEQFF.

This chain joins TRBV9 and TRBJ1-6, with no clear D. The germline CDR1 and CDR2 sequences are SGDLS and YYNGEE. The ends were cut back, 6 bases at V and 6 bases at J, with 16 bases in the middle. The CDR3 extends over 15 amino acids. The CDR3: CASTYTAAANSPLHF. Here the CDR3 DNA reads TGTGCCAGCACCTACACCGCGGCAGCTAATTCACCCCTCCACTTT.

The chain carries TRBV19 and TRBJ2-6; TRBD1 aligns across 10 bases. The germline gives CDR1 LNHDA, CDR2 SQIVND (reference sequence). Trimming removed 6 bases from V and 4 bases from J; junction bases left unmatched: 9. The CDR3 consists of 17 residues. CDR3 in DNA: TGTGCCAGTAGCCCGGGACAGGGGCCGGCCGGGGCCAACGTCCTGACTTTC. Its translation is CASSPGQGPAGANVLTF.

The rearrangement uses TRBV5-1 and TRBJ1-3, with 9 nucleotides matching TRBD1. The CDR3 loop spans 16 amino acids. The germline gives CDR1 SGHRS, CDR2 YFSETQ. The V and J ends lost 0 bases and 4 bases, in that order; junction bases with no gene match: 5. The CDR3 region is CASSLAEGQGGNTIYF. CDR3 bases: TGCGCCAGCAGCTTGGCCGAGGGACAGGGAGGAAACACCATATATTTT.

The chain has TRBV28 and TRBJ2-3, with 8 bases lining up with TRBD2. This CDR3 spans 15 amino acids. V gave up 2 bases and J gave up 3 bases; unmatched junction bases: 4. Germline CDR1 reads MDHEN; CDR2 reads SYDVKM. CDR3 DNA: TGTGCCAGCAGTTTAACCAGCGGGAGTACAGATACGCAGTATTTT. Amino acid sequence: CASSLTSGSTDTQYF.